This TCR beta chain was captured by sequencing in a study of OX40 agonist ivuxolimab in advanced cancers. On the study more broadly: An agonistic anti-OX40 (CD134) antibody, ivuxolimab, was used to treat the patients.

V lost 3 bases, J lost 3 bases, and 0 bases stayed unmatched. Germline CDR1 reads SNHLY; CDR2 reads FYNNEI. The CDR3 has 14 amino acids. Profiling relied on immunoSEQ multiplex PCR, and the TCRdb table lists in-frame clones only, not all of them. The table shows around 55,000 clones, with around 85% occurring only once. Sample: CD4+ or CD8+ T cells sorted from blood, taken in a trial of the OX40 agonist ivuxolimab. This chain links TRBV2 with TRBJ2-1, with 9 bases aligning to TRBD1. This receptor was taken from an adult with an advanced solid tumor such as melanoma, head and neck, liver or kidney cancer. The CDR3 region has the DNA TGTGCCAGCAGTGAGGGACAGGGCTACAATGAGCAGTTCTTC. Translation: CASSEGQGYNEQFF.